The rows below give T cell receptor beta chains drawn from one sample of a study of beta chain features in type 1 diabetes. Produced via immunoSEQ multiplex PCR; TCRdb's table is partial and in-frame only. Of some 150,000 clones in the sample, 9% to 10% are singletons; the top ten hold around 0.65%. Sequences were obtained from central memory CD4+ T cells from blood. The receptors here all came from a woman aged 40 to 55 in good health. Both conserved end residues are part of each CDR3. A D gene is named only where the DNA matches it firmly. Size is omitted from some rows. Given values are once, few, many or a class for expanded clones.

j_call v_call d_call clone_size cdr3_aa cdr3_nt
TRBJ2-3 TRBV7-8 TRBD2 NA CASSAGRGEGTDTQYF TGTGCCAGCAGCGCCGGGAGGGGGGAGGGCACAGATACGCAGTATTTT
TRBJ2-1 TRBV5-4 TRBD1 NA CASSSGRGRSYNEQFF TGTGCCAGCAGCTCGGGCAGGGGGCGCTCCTACAATGAGCAGTTCTTC
TRBJ2-4 TRBV5-1 TRBD1 many CASSARDRVLNIQYF TGCGCCAGCAGCGCCAGGGACAGGGTCTTAAACATTCAGTACTTC
TRBJ1-1 TRBV5-1 TRBD1 NA CASTSPGQGFSNTEAFF TGCGCCAGCACCTCTCCGGGACAGGGGTTCTCGAACACTGAAGCTTTCTTT
TRBJ2-7 TRBV7-2 NA few CASSQSVYEQYF TGTGCCAGCAGCCAGTCCGTCTACGAGCAGTACTTC
TRBJ2-7 TRBV4-1 TRBD1 few CASSRGQGAFYEQYF TGCGCCAGCAGCCGCGGACAGGGGGCTTTCTACGAGCAGTACTTC
TRBJ1-5 TRBV5-1 TRBD1 few CASKFSGQPNQPQHF TGCGCCAGCAAGTTTTCGGGACAGCCTAATCAGCCCCAGCATTTT
TRBJ1-2 TRBV5-4 NA NA CASSFVGSSTSGYTF TGTGCCAGCAGCTTTGTCGGCAGTAGCACCTCGGGCTACACCTTC
TRBJ2-2 TRBV6-6 NA NA CASRTGNTGELFF TGTGCCAGCAGGACAGGGAACACCGGGGAGCTGTTTTTT
TRBJ2-5 TRBV9 TRBD2 NA CASSAGLAGLGGETQYF TGTGCCAGCAGCGCCGGACTAGCGGGGTTAGGAGGAGAGACCCAGTACTTC
TRBJ1-1 TRBV19 TRBD1 NA CASSAGTATEAFF TGTGCCAGTAGTGCCGGGACAGCCACTGAAGCTTTCTTT
TRBJ2-3 TRBV29-1 TRBD2 few CSVNGLAGRTDTQYF TGCAGCGTTAATGGACTAGCGGGACGCACAGATACGCAGTATTTT
TRBJ2-5 TRBV6-6 TRBD1 few CASSSTGQETQYF TGTGCCAGCAGTTCGACAGGGCAAGAGACCCAGTACTTC
TRBJ2-4 TRBV5-1 TRBD2 few CASSYQGLAGVIHF TGCGCCAGCAGCTATCAAGGACTAGCGGGGGTGATACACTTC
TRBJ1-4 TRBV2 NA NA CASNLQGEFEKLFF TGTGCCAGCAATCTACAGGGTGAATTCGAAAAACTGTTTTTT
TRBJ2-5 TRBV11-2 TRBD2 NA CASSASGGGPPGTQYF TGTGCCAGCAGCGCCAGCGGGGGGGGCCCTCCGGGGACCCAGTACTTC
TRBJ2-7 TRBV2 TRBD1 NA CASSGTGRGSGEQYF TGTGCCAGCAGTGGGACAGGGAGAGGATCGGGCGAGCAGTACTTC
TRBJ2-7 TRBV2 NA NA CASIRGPYEQYF TGTGCCAGCATCCGAGGGCCTTACGAGCAGTACTTC
TRBJ2-7 TRBV10-3 TRBD1 NA CAISLRTGSSYEQYF TGTGCCATCTCCCTTCGGACAGGAAGCTCCTACGAGCAGTACTTC
TRBJ2-1 TRBV29-1 NA few CRVDGSGGAYNEQFF TGCAGAGTTGATGGCTCTGGGGGCGCCTACAATGAGCAGTTCTTC
TRBJ2-7 TRBV18 TRBD1 NA CASSPPDRGLSYEQYF TGTGCCAGCTCACCACCCGACAGGGGGCTCTCCTACGAGCAGTACTTC
TRBJ2-7 TRBV27 NA few CASSLPGTYEQYF TGTGCCAGCAGTTTACCGGGGACCTACGAGCAGTACTTC